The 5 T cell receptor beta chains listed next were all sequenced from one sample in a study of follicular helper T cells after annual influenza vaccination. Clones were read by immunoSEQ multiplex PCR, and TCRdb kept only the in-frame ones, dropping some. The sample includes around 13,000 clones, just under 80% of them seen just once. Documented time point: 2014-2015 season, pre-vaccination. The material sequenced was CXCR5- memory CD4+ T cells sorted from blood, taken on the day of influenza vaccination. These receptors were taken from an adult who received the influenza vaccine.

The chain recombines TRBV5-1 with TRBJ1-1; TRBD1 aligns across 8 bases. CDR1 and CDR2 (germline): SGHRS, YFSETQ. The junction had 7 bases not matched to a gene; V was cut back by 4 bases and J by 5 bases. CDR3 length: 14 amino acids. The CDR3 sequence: CASSIDDRGTEAFF. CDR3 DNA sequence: TGCGCCAGCAGCATAGATGACAGGGGAACTGAAGCTTTCTTT.

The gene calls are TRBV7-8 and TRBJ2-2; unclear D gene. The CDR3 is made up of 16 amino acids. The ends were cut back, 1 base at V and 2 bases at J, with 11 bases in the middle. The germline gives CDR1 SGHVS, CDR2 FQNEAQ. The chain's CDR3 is CASSLGGGSNTGELFF. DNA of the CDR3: TGTGCCAGCAGCTTAGGGGGTGGCTCTAACACCGGGGAGCTGTTTTTT.

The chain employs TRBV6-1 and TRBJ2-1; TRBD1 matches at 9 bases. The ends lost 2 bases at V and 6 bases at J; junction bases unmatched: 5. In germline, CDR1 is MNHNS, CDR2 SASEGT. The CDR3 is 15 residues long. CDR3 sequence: CASSERGQGLNEQFF. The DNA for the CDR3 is TGTGCCAGCAGTGAAAGAGGACAGGGGCTCAATGAGCAGTTCTTC.

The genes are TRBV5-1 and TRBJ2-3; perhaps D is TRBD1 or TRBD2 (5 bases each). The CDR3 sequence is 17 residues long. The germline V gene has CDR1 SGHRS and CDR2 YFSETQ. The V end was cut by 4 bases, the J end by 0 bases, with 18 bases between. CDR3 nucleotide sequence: TGCGCCAGCAGCACCTATGCCGGGGCAGCTAGCACAGATACGCAGTATTTT. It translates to CASSTYAGAASTDTQYF.

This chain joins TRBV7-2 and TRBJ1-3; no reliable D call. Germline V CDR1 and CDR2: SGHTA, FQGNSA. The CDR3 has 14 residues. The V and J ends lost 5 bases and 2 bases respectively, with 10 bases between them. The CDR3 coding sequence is TGTGCCAGCAGCCCAATGTCCACTGGAAACACCATATATTTT. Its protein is CASSPMSTGNTIYF.